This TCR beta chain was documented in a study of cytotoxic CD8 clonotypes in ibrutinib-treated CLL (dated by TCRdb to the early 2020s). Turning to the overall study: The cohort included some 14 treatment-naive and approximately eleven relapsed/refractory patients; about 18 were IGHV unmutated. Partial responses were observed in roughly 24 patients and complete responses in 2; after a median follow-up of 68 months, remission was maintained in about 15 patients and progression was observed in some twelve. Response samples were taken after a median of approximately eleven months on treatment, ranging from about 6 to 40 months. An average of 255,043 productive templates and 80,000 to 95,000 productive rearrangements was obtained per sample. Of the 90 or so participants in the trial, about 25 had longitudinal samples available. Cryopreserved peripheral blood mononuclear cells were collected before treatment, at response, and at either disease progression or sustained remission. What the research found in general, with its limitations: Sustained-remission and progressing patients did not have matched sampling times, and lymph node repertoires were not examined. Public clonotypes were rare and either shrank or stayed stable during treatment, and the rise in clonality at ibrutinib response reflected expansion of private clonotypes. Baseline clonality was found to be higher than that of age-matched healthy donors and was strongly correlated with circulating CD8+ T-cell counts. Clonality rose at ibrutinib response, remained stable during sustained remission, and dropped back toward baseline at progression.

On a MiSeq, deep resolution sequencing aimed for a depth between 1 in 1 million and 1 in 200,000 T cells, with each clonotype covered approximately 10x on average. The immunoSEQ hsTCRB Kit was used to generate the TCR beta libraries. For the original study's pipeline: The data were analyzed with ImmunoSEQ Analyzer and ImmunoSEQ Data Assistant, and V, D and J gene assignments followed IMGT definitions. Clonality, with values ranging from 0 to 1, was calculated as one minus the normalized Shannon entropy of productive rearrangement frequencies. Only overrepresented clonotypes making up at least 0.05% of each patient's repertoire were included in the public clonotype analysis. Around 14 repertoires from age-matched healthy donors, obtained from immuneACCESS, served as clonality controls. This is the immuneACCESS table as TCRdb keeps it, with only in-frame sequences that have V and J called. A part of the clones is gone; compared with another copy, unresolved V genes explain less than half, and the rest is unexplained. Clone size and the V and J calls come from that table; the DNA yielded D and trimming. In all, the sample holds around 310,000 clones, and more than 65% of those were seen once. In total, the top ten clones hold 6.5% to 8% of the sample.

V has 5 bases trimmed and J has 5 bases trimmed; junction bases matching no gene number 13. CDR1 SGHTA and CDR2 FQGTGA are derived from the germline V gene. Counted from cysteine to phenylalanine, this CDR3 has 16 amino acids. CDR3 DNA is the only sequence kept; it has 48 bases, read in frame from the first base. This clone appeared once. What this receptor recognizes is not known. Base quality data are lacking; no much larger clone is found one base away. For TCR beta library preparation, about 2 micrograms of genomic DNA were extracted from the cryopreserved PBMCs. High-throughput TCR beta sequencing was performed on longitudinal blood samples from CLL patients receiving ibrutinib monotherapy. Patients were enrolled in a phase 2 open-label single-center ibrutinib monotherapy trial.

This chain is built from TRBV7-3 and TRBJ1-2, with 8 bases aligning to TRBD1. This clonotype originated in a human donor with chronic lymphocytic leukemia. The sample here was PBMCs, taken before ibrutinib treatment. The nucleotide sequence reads TGTGCCAGCAGCAAGGACGGACAGGGCACGGGGTATGGCTACACCTTC. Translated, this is CASSKDGQGTGYGYTF.